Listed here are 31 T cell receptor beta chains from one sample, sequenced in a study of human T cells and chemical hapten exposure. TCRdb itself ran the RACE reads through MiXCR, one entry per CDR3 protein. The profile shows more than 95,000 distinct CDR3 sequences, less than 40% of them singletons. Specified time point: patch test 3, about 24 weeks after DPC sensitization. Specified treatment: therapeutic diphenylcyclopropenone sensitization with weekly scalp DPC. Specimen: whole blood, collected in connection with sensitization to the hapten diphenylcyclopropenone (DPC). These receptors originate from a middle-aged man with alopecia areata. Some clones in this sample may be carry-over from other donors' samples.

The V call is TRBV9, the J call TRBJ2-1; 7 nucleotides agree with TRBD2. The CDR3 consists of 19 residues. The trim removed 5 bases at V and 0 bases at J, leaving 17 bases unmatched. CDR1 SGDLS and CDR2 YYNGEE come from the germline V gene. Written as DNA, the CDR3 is TGTGCCAGCAGACCTAGGGCGGGAGTCCCCCCTAACTCCTACAATGAGCAGTTCTTC. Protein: CASRPRAGVPPNSYNEQFF.

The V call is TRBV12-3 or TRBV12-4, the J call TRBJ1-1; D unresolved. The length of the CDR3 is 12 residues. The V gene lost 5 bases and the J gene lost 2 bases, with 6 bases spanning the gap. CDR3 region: CASSLGNTEAFF. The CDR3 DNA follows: TGTGCCAGCAGTCTCGGCAACACTGAAGCTTTCTTT.

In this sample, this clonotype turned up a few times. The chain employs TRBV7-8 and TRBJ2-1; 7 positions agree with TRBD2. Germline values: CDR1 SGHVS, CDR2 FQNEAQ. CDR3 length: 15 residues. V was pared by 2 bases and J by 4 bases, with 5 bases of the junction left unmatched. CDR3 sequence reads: CASSLRGSGYNEQFF. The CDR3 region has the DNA TGTGCCAGCAGCTTACGCGGGAGCGGGTACAATGAGCAGTTCTTC. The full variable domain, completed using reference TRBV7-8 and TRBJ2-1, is GAGVSQSPRYKVAKRGQDVALRCDPISGHVSLFWYQQALGQGPEFLTYFQNEAQLDKSGLPSDRFFAERPEGSVSTLKIQRTQQEDSAVYLCASSLRGSGYNEQFFGPGTRLTVL.

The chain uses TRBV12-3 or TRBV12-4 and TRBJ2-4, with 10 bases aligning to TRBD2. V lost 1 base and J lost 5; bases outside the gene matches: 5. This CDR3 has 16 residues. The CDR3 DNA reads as TGTGCCAGCAGTTTAGGGCTAGCGGGGGCAGAAAACATTCAGTACTTC. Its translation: CASSLGLAGAENIQYF.

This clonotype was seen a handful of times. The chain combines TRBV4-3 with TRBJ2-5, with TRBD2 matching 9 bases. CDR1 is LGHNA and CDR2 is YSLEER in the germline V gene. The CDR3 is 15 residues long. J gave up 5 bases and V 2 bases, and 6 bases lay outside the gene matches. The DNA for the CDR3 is TGCGCCAGCAGCCAATCAGCGGGAGGTCCTGAGACCCAGTACTTC. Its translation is CASSQSAGGPETQYF.

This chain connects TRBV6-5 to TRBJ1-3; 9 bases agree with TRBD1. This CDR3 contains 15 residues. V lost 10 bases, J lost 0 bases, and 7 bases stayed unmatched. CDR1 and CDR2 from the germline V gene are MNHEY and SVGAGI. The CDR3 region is CATMDRGYSGNTIYF. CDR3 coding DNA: TGTGCCACCATGGACAGGGGTTACTCTGGAAACACCATATATTTT.

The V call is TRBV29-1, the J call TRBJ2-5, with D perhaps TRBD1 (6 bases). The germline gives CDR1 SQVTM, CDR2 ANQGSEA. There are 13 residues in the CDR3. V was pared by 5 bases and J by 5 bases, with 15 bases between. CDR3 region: CSVTKTGGETQYF. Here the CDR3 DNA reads TGCAGCGTTACCAAGACTGGGGGCGAGACCCAGTACTTC.

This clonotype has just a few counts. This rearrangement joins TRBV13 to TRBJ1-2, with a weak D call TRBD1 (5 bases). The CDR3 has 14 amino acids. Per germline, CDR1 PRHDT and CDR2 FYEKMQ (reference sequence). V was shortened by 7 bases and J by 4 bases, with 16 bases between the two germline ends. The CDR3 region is CASNRQGDIYGYTF. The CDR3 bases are TGTGCCAGCAATCGGCAGGGAGATATCTATGGCTACACCTTC.

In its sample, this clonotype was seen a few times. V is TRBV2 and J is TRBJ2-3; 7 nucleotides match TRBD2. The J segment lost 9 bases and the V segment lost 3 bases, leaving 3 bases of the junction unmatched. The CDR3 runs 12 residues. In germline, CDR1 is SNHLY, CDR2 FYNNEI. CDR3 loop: CASSDWDYTQYF. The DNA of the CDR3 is TGTGCCAGCAGTGATTGGGACTACACGCAGTATTTT.

The CDR3 nucleotides read TGTGCCAGCGGAGTGAGCTCGAGCTCCTACGAGCAGTACTTC. It specifies CASGVSSSSYEQYF. This sequence joins TRBV28 and TRBJ2-7; D not certain. In germline, CDR1 is MDHEN, CDR2 SYDVKM. This CDR3 spans 14 amino acids. V was pared by 8 bases and J by 0 bases, with 14 bases between.

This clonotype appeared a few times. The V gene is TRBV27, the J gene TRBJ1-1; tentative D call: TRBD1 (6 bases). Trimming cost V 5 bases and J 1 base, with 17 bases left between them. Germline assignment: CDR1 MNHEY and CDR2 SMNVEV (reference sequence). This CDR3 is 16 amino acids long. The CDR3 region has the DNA TGTGCCAGCAGTGGAAGGGGGACGAGAAGGAACACTGAAGCTTTCTTT. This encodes CASSGRGTRRNTEAFF.

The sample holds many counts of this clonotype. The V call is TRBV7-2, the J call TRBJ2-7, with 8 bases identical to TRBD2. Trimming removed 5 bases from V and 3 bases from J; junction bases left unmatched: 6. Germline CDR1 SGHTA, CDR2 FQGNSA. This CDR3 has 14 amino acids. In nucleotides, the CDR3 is TGTGCCAGCAGCCTGGGACTAGGAGGCTACGAGCAGTACTTC. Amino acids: CASSLGLGGYEQYF.

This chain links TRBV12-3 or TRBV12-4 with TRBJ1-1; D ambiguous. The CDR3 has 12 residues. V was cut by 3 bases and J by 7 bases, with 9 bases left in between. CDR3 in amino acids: CASSFLSREAFF. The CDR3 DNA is TGTGCCAGCAGTTTTCTGAGCCGTGAAGCTTTCTTT.

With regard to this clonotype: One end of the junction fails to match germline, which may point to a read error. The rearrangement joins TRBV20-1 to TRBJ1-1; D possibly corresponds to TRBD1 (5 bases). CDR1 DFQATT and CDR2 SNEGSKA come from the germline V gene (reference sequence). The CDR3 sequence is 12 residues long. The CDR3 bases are TGCAGTGCTCTGGGGCCGAACGCTGAAGCTTTCTTT. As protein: CSALGPNAEAFF.

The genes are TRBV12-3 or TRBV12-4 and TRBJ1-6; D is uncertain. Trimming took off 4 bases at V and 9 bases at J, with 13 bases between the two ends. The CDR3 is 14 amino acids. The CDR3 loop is CASSSTPPGSPLHF. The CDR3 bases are TGTGCCAGCAGTTCGACCCCTCCGGGTTCACCCCTCCACTTT.

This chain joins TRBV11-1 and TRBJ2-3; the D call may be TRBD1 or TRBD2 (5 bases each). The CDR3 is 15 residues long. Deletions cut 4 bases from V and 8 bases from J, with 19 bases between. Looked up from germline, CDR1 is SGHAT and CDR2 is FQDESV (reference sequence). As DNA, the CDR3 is TGTGCCAGCAGCTCACCCGCCGTCAGTGGGGGTACGCAGTATTTT. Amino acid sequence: CASSSPAVSGGTQYF.

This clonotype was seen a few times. CDR3: CASSYLGGSYNEQFF. The CDR3 bases are TGTGCCAGCAGTTACCTGGGGGGTTCCTACAATGAGCAGTTCTTC. This chain links TRBV6-5 with TRBJ2-1, with D tentatively TRBD2 (6 bases). This CDR3 contains 15 residues. Germline CDR1 and CDR2: MNHEY and SVGAGI. V was shortened by 2 bases and J by 1 base, with 9 bases between the two germline ends.

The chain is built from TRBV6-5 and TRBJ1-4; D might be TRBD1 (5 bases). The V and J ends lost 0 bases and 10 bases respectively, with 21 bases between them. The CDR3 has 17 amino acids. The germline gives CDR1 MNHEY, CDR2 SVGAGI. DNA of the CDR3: TGTGCCAGCAGTTACTCGACCGGTTCGGGACCGAACGGAAAACTGTTTTTT. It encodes CASSYSTGSGPNGKLFF.

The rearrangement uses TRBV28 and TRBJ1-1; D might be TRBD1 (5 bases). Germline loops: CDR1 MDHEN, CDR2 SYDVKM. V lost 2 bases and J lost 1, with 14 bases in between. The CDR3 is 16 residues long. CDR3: CASSLVGRAGNTEAFF. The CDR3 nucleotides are TGTGCCAGCAGTTTAGTCGGCAGGGCGGGGAACACTGAAGCTTTCTTT.

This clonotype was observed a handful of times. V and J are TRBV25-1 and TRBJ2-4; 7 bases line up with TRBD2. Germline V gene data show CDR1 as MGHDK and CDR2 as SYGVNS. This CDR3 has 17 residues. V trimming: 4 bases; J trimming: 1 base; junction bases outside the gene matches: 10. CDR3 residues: CASSVTGEGMAKNIQYF. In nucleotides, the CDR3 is TGTGCCAGCAGTGTGACGGGGGAGGGTATGGCCAAAAACATTCAGTACTTC.

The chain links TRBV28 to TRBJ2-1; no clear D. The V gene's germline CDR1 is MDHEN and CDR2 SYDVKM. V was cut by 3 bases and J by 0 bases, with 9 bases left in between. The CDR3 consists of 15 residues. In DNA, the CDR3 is TGTGCCAGCAGTTTGTCTCTAGGCTCCTACAATGAGCAGTTCTTC. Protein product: CASSLSLGSYNEQFF.

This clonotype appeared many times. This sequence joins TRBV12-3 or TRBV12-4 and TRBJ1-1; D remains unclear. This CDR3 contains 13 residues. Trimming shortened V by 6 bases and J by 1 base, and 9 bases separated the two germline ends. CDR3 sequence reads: CASRLLQNTEAFF. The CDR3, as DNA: TGTGCCAGCAGGCTCCTTCAGAACACTGAAGCTTTCTTT.

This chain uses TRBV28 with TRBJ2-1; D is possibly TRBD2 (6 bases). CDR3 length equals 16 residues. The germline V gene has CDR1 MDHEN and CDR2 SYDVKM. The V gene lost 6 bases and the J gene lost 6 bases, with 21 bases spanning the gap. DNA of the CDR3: TGTGCCAGCAGCCGAAGCCGAGCGGGCCCCGTCAATGAGCAGTTCTTC. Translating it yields CASSRSRAGPVNEQFF.

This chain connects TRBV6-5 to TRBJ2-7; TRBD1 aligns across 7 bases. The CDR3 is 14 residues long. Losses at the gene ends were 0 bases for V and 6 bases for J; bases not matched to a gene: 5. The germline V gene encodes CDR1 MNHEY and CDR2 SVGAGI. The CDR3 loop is CASSYSNNRGEQYF. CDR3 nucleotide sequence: TGTGCCAGCAGTTACTCGAATAACAGGGGCGAGCAGTACTTC.

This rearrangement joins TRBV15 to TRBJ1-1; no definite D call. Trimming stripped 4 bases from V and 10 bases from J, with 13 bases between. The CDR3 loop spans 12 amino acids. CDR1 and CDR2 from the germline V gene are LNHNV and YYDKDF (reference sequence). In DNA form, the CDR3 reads TGTGCCACCAGCACCCTAAGGTCCGGAGCTTTCTTT. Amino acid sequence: CATSTLRSGAFF.

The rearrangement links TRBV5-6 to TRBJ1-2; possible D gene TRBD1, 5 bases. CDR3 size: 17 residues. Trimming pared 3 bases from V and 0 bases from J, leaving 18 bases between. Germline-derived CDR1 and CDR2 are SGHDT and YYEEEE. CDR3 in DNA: TGTGCCAGCAGCTGGGAGGGGTTCCCGACTCCTAACTATGGCTACACCTTC. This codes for CASSWEGFPTPNYGYTF.

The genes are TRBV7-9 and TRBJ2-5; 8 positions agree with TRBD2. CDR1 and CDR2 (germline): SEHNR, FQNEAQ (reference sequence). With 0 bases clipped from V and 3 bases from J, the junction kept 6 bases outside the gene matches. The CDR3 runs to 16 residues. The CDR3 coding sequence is TGTGCCAGCAGCTTAGCCCCGGGGCGGGGGGAAGAGACCCAGTACTTC. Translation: CASSLAPGRGEETQYF.

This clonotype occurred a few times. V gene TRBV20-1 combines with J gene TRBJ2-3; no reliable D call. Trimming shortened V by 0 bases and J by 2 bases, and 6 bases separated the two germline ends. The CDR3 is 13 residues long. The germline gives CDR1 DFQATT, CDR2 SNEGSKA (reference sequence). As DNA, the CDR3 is TGCAGTGCTAGAGACTCAGTCACAGATACGCAGTATTTT. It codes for CSARDSVTDTQYF.

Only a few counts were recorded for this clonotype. The chain's CDR3 is CSALRLAGSYNEQFF. DNA for the CDR3: TGCAGTGCCCTCCGACTAGCGGGATCATACAATGAGCAGTTCTTC. The V and J genes are TRBV20-1 and TRBJ2-1, with TRBD2 matching over 11 bases. CDR1 DFQATT and CDR2 SNEGSKA come from the germline V gene (reference sequence). CDR3 length equals 15 residues. Trimming cost V 6 bases and J 4 bases; bases outside gene matches: 8.

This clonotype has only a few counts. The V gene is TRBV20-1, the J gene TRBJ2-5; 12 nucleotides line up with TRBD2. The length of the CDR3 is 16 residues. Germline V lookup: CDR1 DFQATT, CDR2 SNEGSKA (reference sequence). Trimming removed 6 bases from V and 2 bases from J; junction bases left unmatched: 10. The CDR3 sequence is CSAKFGLAGKQETQYF. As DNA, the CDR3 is TGCAGTGCCAAGTTTGGACTAGCGGGAAAACAAGAGACCCAGTACTTC.

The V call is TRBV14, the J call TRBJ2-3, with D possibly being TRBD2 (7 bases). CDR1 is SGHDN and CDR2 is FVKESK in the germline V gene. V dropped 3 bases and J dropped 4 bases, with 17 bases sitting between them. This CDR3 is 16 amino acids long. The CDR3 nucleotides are TGTGCCAGCAGCCAGAGAGGAGGGGGAGGGTCAGATACGCAGTATTTT. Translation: CASSQRGGGGSDTQYF.